Below, 2 T cell receptor beta chains from the same sample are listed, as sequenced in a study of vaccination effects on CD4 cells after COVID-19. Their cognate antigens are unknown. On roughly day 9 of culture, CD4+ T cells were separated out. Here immunoSEQ multiplex PCR was the method, and the copy in TCRdb shows in-frame clones only, minus some. The table includes roughly 40,000 clones, around 67% detected once. This specimen consisted of CD4+ T cells from PBMCs cultured without peptide, obtained before COVID-19 vaccination. The receptors come from a human donor who received a COVID-19 vaccine.

The chain couples TRBV5-4 to TRBJ1-2; 9 nucleotides align to TRBD1. The CDR3 is 16 residues long. V dropped 4 bases and J dropped 3; count of bases not matched to a gene: 10. Germline loops: CDR1 SGHNT, CDR2 YYREEE (reference sequence). CDR3 nucleotides: TGTGCCAGCAGCCTTACTACAGGGGGCGTCTACTATGGCTACACCTTC. Its protein product is CASSLTTGGVYYGYTF.

The chain is built from TRBV7-2 and TRBJ2-3; 9 nucleotides match TRBD2. CDR3 size: 16 residues. Germline V gene data show CDR1 as SGHTA and CDR2 as FQGNSA. J gave up 6 bases and V 5 bases, and 12 bases lay outside the gene matches. CDR3 DNA sequence: TGTGCCAGCAGCCAAGCTATAGGCGGGGGGGCGGATACGCAGTATTTT. Translation: CASSQAIGGGADTQYF.